A selection of T cell receptor beta chains follows, all from one sample in a study of blood T cell repertoires in COVID-19. Using immunoSEQ multiplex PCR, the repertoire was profiled, and TCRdb retains in-frame clones only, with some absent. The sample lists under 200,000 clones, 88% seen once, with roughly 2% in the top ten. Sequencing was carried out using peripheral blood. The origin of the receptors is a middle-aged man who had recovered from COVID-19. CDR3s include the opening cysteine and the closing phenylalanine or tryptophan.

v_gene: TRBV20-1
len: 15
j_gene: TRBJ1-2
CDR3aa: CSASSTSGTVGGYTF

v_gene: TRBV21-1
len: 17
j_gene: TRBJ2-3
CDR3aa: CASSKYEDRSPRDTQYF

v_gene: TRBV7-9
len: 15
j_gene: TRBJ2-7
CDR3aa: CASSFPGQGGYEQYF

v_gene: TRBV19
len: 13
j_gene: TRBJ1-6
CDR3aa: CASRDRDNSPLHF

v_gene: TRBV2
len: 13
j_gene: TRBJ2-7
CDR3aa: CAWGLAEPWEQYF

v_gene: TRBV6-2/TRBV6-3
len: 14
j_gene: TRBJ1-2
CDR3aa: CASSYLGGDYGYTF

v_gene: TRBV28
len: 13
j_gene: TRBJ1-5
CDR3aa: CASSLLSNQPQHF

v_gene: TRBV12-5
len: 16
j_gene: TRBJ2-1
CDR3aa: CASGLGRDRVRNEQFF

v_gene: TRBV30
len: 11
j_gene: TRBJ1-1
CDR3aa: CAWSSGLSAFF

v_gene: TRBV6-2/TRBV6-3
len: 12
j_gene: TRBJ1-1
CDR3aa: CASSNTETEAFF

v_gene: TRBV4-3
len: 15
j_gene: TRBJ2-7
CDR3aa: CASSRGHGGIYEQYF

v_gene: TRBV18
len: 16
j_gene: TRBJ2-1
CDR3aa: CASSPKDRVRGNEQFF

v_gene: TRBV10-1
len: 17
j_gene: TRBJ1-1
CDR3aa: CASSDSGTGGMNTEAFF

v_gene: TRBV4-3
len: 15
j_gene: TRBJ2-2
CDR3aa: CASSQDSGNTGELFF

v_gene: TRBV5-1
len: 15
j_gene: TRBJ1-3
CDR3aa: CASSLGGAAGNTIYF

v_gene: TRBV5-4
len: 13
j_gene: TRBJ1-1
CDR3aa: CASSWDRNTEAFF

v_gene: TRBV2
len: 13
j_gene: TRBJ1-5
CDR3aa: CASSQDTNQPQHF

v_gene: TRBV15
len: 15
j_gene: TRBJ2-7
CDR3aa: CASQGWTGNSYEQYF

v_gene: TRBV14
len: 18
j_gene: TRBJ2-3
CDR3aa: CASSQEALAGGPGDTQYF

v_gene: TRBV29-1
len: 13
j_gene: TRBJ1-1
CDR3aa: CSAWGTKYTEAFF

v_gene: TRBV29-1
len: 13
j_gene: TRBJ2-4
CDR3aa: CSAAGTEGNIQYF

v_gene: TRBV16
len: 13
j_gene: TRBJ1-2
CDR3aa: CASSRHRGRGYTF

v_gene: TRBV4-3
len: 16
j_gene: TRBJ2-2
CDR3aa: CASSQEAGMSTGELFF

v_gene: TRBV6-5
len: 13
j_gene: TRBJ1-1
CDR3aa: CASSPGMNTEAFF

v_gene: TRBV19
len: 15
j_gene: TRBJ2-1
CDR3aa: CASSIRHSPENEQFF

v_gene: TRBV7-2
len: 14
j_gene: TRBJ2-3
CDR3aa: CASSFTKLAGVLDF

v_gene: TRBV30
len: 14
j_gene: TRBJ1-1
CDR3aa: CAWTSYFENTEAFF

v_gene: TRBV7-9
len: 16
j_gene: TRBJ2-1
CDR3aa: CASSLVRDWAYNEQFF

v_gene: TRBV5-6
len: 16
j_gene: TRBJ2-1
CDR3aa: CASSLEHRVGYNEQFF

v_gene: TRBV7-6
len: 15
j_gene: TRBJ2-3
CDR3aa: CASSLSHSSTDTQYF

v_gene: TRBV5-8
len: 12
j_gene: TRBJ1-2
CDR3aa: CASSHAEYGYTF

v_gene: TRBV7-9
len: 15
j_gene: TRBJ1-5
CDR3aa: CASSSSTGSNQPQHF

v_gene: TRBV7-9
len: 12
j_gene: TRBJ2-1
CDR3aa: CASSRGYNEQFF

v_gene: TRBV11-1
len: 16
j_gene: TRBJ1-1
CDR3aa: CASSLTGTGWGTEAFF

v_gene: TRBV29-1
len: 13
j_gene: TRBJ1-2
CDR3aa: CSATTGASYGYTF

v_gene: TRBV7-2
len: 16
j_gene: TRBJ1-5
CDR3aa: CASSLVSRGGNQPQHF

v_gene: TRBV18
len: 14
j_gene: TRBJ2-1
CDR3aa: CASSPLGSYNEQFF

v_gene: TRBV16
len: 17
j_gene: TRBJ1-4
CDR3aa: CASSQSTRDRRSEKLFF

v_gene: TRBV7-2
len: 18
j_gene: TRBJ2-6
CDR3aa: CASSPVGAGAGGANVLTF